One and the same sample provided the 25 T cell receptor beta chains below, sequenced in a study of cytomegalovirus exposure and HLA in healthy donors. PCR employed 60 Vbeta and 13 Jbeta primers. Sequencing was performed with immunoSEQ multiplex PCR; in TCRdb, only in-frame clones are kept and a portion is missing. The data show under 90,000 clones, with over 60% seen just once and 7.6% held by the top ten. The sequenced sample consisted of PBMCs. The receptors were sampled from a man aged 40-55 years in good health and CMV-seropositive.

The chain links TRBV19 to TRBJ1-6, with TRBD1 matching over 11 bases. Trimming cost V 6 bases and J 4 bases; bases outside gene matches: 5. The germline V gene has CDR1 LNHDA and CDR2 SQIVND (reference sequence). CDR3 length: 16 residues. The CDR3 region has the DNA TGTGCCAGTAGCGGGACAGGGGGGACTTATAATTCACCCCTCCACTTT. The encoded protein is CASSGTGGTYNSPLHF. The full variable domain, rest sourced from reference TRBV19 and TRBJ1-6, is DGGITQSPKYLFRKEGQNVTLSCEQNLNHDAMYWYRQDPGQGLRLIYYSQIVNDFQKGDIAEGYSVSREKKESFPLTVTSAQKNPTAFYLCASSGTGGTYNSPLHFGNGTRLTVT.

The V gene is TRBV2, the J gene TRBJ1-5, with 7 bases fitting TRBD1. The CDR3 is 15 residues long. Germline CDR1 SNHLY, CDR2 FYNNEI. Losses at the gene ends were 5 bases for V and 5 bases for J; bases not matched to a gene: 9. The CDR3 DNA is TGTGCCAGCAGTCGACAGGGCCGTGGGGATCAGCCCCAGCATTTT. It specifies CASSRQGRGDQPQHF.

This chain uses TRBV29-1 with TRBJ1-1; 8 bases map to TRBD1. With 6 bases clipped from V and 5 bases from J, the junction kept 8 bases outside the gene matches. This CDR3 is built from 13 residues. From germline, CDR1 is SQVTM and CDR2 ANQGSEA. CDR3 in amino acids: CSVRTGSGTEAFF. The CDR3 DNA reads as TGCAGCGTGAGGACAGGGTCGGGGACTGAAGCTTTCTTT.

This clone was picked up a small number of times. The chain joins TRBV28 to TRBJ2-2; no clear D gene. V lost 8 bases and J lost 4, with 11 bases in between. The CDR3 contains 13 residues. Germline assignment: CDR1 MDHEN and CDR2 SYDVKM. This CDR3 is CASPNLSTGELFF. CDR3 DNA: TGTGCCAGCCCTAATCTGAGCACCGGGGAGCTGTTTTTT.

This chain joins TRBV29-1 and TRBJ2-1; TRBD2 matches at 8 bases. CDR3 length equals 13 residues. Unmatched junction bases numbered 4, after V lost 4 bases and J lost 5 bases. The germline V gene encodes CDR1 SQVTM and CDR2 ANQGSEA. The CDR3, as DNA: TGCAGCGTTGTACGGGGGGGGAACAATGAGCAGTTCTTC. Translating gives CSVVRGGNNEQFF.

The rearrangement uses TRBV27 and TRBJ1-1; D may be TRBD1 (5 bases). Per germline, CDR1 MNHEY and CDR2 SMNVEV (reference sequence). CDR3 length: 14 residues. V lost 3 bases and J lost 4, with 12 bases in between. CDR3: CASSFVGRATEAFF. In nucleotides, the CDR3 is TGTGCCAGCAGTTTTGTGGGCAGGGCCACTGAAGCTTTCTTT.

The chain combines TRBV28 with TRBJ1-1, with D perhaps matching TRBD1 (6 bases). Germline loops: CDR1 MDHEN, CDR2 SYDVKM. The ends were cut back, 2 bases at V and 4 bases at J, with 11 bases in the middle. This CDR3 spans 14 amino acids. CDR3 nucleotides: TGTGCCAGCAGTTTAAGCGGGGGCCCCACTGAAGCTTTCTTT. This codes for CASSLSGGPTEAFF.

The V and J genes are TRBV10-3 and TRBJ1-4, with a weak D call TRBD1 (5 bases). The CDR3 covers 15 residues. The germline CDR1 and CDR2 sequences are ENHRY and SYGVKD. The ends were cut back, 7 bases at V and 5 bases at J, with 17 bases in the middle. CDR3 region: CAINAFDSPNEKLFF. The CDR3 DNA sequence: TGTGCCATCAACGCCTTTGACAGCCCGAATGAAAAACTGTTTTTT.

This chain connects TRBV5-6 to TRBJ2-7; D unresolved. Germline V CDR1 and CDR2: SGHDT, YYEEEE. The CDR3 is 14 amino acids. Trimming left V 0 bases short and J 0 bases short, with 7 bases between. CDR3 sequence reads: CASSLGAGSYEQYF. In DNA, the CDR3 is TGTGCCAGCAGCTTGGGCGCAGGCTCCTACGAGCAGTACTTC.

This sequence joins TRBV7-2 and TRBJ1-1; unclear D gene. Germline CDR1 and CDR2: SGHTA and FQGNSA. The CDR3 has 13 amino acids. V was cut by 2 bases and J by 4 bases, with 8 bases left in between. CDR3 protein: CASSLTFSTEAFF. CDR3 in DNA: TGTGCCAGCAGCTTAACATTCTCCACTGAAGCTTTCTTT.

The rearrangement links TRBV5-1 to TRBJ2-5; 8 bases are a match to TRBD1. Germline CDR1 is SGHRS and CDR2 is YFSETQ. This CDR3 has 13 amino acids. V gave up 4 bases and J gave up 6 bases; unmatched junction bases: 5. As DNA, the CDR3 is TGCGCCAGCAGCCGGACAGGGTTAAAGACCCAGTACTTC. It encodes CASSRTGLKTQYF.

This clone showed up just once. The CDR3 loop reads CASSRAAGSYNEQFF. DNA of the CDR3: TGTGCCAGTAGTAGGGCAGCGGGCTCCTACAATGAGCAGTTCTTC. The chain recombines TRBV19 with TRBJ2-1; perhaps TRBD2 as D (6 bases). The germline gives CDR1 LNHDA, CDR2 SQIVND (reference sequence). CDR3 length equals 15 residues. V lost 4 bases to trimming and J lost 0 bases, with 10 bases between them.

There are a few counts of this clone. V usage is TRBV5-1 and J usage is TRBJ2-1; 9 bases fit TRBD1. The CDR3 sequence is 16 residues long. V dropped 4 bases and J dropped 4; count of bases not matched to a gene: 9. Germline V gene lookup returns CDR1 SGHRS and CDR2 YFSETQ. CDR3 residues: CASSRIQGTGYNEQFF. In nucleotides, the CDR3 is TGCGCCAGCAGCCGAATACAGGGGACAGGGTACAATGAGCAGTTCTTC.

Only a few counts were recorded for this clone. The chain has TRBV7-2 and TRBJ2-5; 8 bases are shared with TRBD1. The CDR3 extends over 15 amino acids. Trimming took 8 bases from V and 5 from J; bases not matched to a gene: 13. Looked up from germline, CDR1 is SGHTA and CDR2 is FQGNSA. CDR3 in DNA: TGTGCCAGCCGCTCACGGGTGGACAGGGTCGAGACCCAGTACTTC. Protein: CASRSRVDRVETQYF.

The rearrangement uses TRBV19 and TRBJ1-4; possibly TRBD1 for D (6 bases). Trimming left V 6 bases short and J 7 bases short, with 15 bases between. The CDR3 totals 14 residues. Per the germline V gene, CDR1 is LNHDA and CDR2 is SQIVND (reference sequence). CDR3 loop: CASSPSGVSEKLFF. CDR3 DNA sequence: TGTGCCAGTAGCCCGTCAGGGGTTAGTGAAAAACTGTTTTTT.

The chain couples TRBV30 to TRBJ2-7; D possibly corresponds to TRBD2 (7 bases). Germline assignment: CDR1 GTSNPN and CDR2 SVGIG (reference sequence). The CDR3 is 14 residues long. Deletions cut 3 bases from V and 3 bases from J, with 15 bases between. CDR3 nucleotides: TGTGCCTGGAGCTGGGGGGGGCAACGCTACGAGCAGTACTTC. This codes for CAWSWGGQRYEQYF.

V usage is TRBV19 and J usage is TRBJ2-5; D is uncertain. Germline V gene data show CDR1 as LNHDA and CDR2 as SQIVND (reference sequence). The V end was cut by 7 bases, the J end by 4 bases, with 13 bases between. The CDR3 runs to 13 residues. Here the CDR3 DNA reads TGTGCCAGTAATCTGGGCGTAGGAGAGACCCAGTACTTC. Its translation is CASNLGVGETQYF.

The CDR3 loop is CATSRREQFF. DNA for the CDR3: TGTGCCACCTCGCGGCGGGAGCAGTTCTTC. The J gene is TRBJ2-1, the V gene TRBV28; D gene unclear. The CDR3 loop spans 10 amino acids. Trimming left V 10 bases short and J 10 bases short, with 11 bases between. The germline V gene has CDR1 MDHEN and CDR2 SYDVKM.

The gene calls are TRBV4-2 and TRBJ2-3; TRBD2 matches 7 bases. After removal of 0 bases from V and 5 bases from J, the junction contained 14 bases not matched to a gene. CDR3 length: 18 residues. Germline V gives CDR1 LGHNA, CDR2 YNFKEQ. CDR3 protein: CASSQEGLAGDSQDTQYF. CDR3 DNA: TGTGCCAGCAGCCAAGAAGGACTGGCGGGGGATTCACAAGATACGCAGTATTTT.

V and J are TRBV6-1 and TRBJ1-4; the match to TRBD1 covers 8 bases. The CDR3 extends over 13 amino acids. V shed 6 bases, J shed 3 bases, and the junction held 0 bases outside the gene matches. CDR1 is MNHNS and CDR2 is SASEGT in the germline V gene. CDR3: CASRTGANEKLFF. For the CDR3, the DNA is TGTGCCAGCAGGACAGGGGCTAATGAAAAACTGTTTTTT.

The count of this clone is one. The chain uses TRBV2 and TRBJ2-3; the match to TRBD2 covers 15 bases. The germline gives CDR1 SNHLY, CDR2 FYNNEI. V gave up 6 bases and J gave up 1 base; unmatched junction bases: 5. CDR3 length equals 17 residues. The CDR3 coding sequence is TGTGCCAGCAGGCCTGGGACTAGCGGGAGGCGCACAGATACGCAGTATTTT. Translated, it gives CASRPGTSGRRTDTQYF.

This clone was seen a handful of times. This chain links TRBV6-1 with TRBJ2-5, with 7 bases lining up with TRBD1. Losses at the gene ends were 2 bases for V and 1 base for J; bases not matched to a gene: 7. CDR1 is MNHNS, CDR2 SASEGT, per germline. The CDR3 covers 16 residues. This chain's CDR3 is CASSEQTGAIQETQYF. CDR3 bases: TGTGCCAGCAGTGAACAAACAGGGGCCATCCAAGAGACCCAGTACTTC.

The V call is TRBV19, the J call TRBJ1-5; 9 nucleotides agree with TRBD1. Germline V gene lookup returns CDR1 LNHDA and CDR2 SQIVND (reference sequence). Germline trimming cut 1 base from V and 8 bases from J; bases unmatched to any gene: 6. This CDR3 spans 15 amino acids. CDR3 sequence (DNA): TGTGCCAGTAGTATAGGTGGGACAGGGTCGGAGCCCCAGCATTTT. Translating gives CASSIGGTGSEPQHF.

The chain has TRBV7-9 and TRBJ1-4; 8 bases align to TRBD1. The V segment lost 7 bases and the J segment 4 bases; nucleotides outside the gene matches: 2. Germline loops: CDR1 SEHNR, CDR2 FQNEAQ (reference sequence). The CDR3 sequence is 13 residues long. This CDR3 is CASTGQGNEKLFF. The CDR3 nucleotides are TGTGCCAGCACTGGACAGGGTAATGAAAAACTGTTTTTT.

This clone has only a few counts. The V call is TRBV7-9, the J call TRBJ2-6; D gene ambiguous. Trimming took 5 bases from V and 0 from J, leaving 8 bases between them. CDR3 length: 15 residues. The germline V gene has CDR1 SEHNR and CDR2 FQNEAQ (reference sequence). As DNA, the CDR3 is TGTGCCAGCAGCCGCGTGGTCTCTGGGGCCAACGTCCTGACTTTC. Translating it yields CASSRVVSGANVLTF.